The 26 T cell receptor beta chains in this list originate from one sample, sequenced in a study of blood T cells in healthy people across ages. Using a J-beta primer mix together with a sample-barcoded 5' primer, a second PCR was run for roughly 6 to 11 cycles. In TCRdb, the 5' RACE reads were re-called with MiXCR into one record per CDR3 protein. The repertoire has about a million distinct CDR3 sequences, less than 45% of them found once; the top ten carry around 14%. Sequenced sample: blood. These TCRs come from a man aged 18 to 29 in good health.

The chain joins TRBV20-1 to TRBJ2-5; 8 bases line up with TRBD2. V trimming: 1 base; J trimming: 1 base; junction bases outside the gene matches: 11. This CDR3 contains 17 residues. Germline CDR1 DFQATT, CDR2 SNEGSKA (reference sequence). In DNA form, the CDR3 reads TGCAGTGCTAGAGTGGGAATGCGGGGGGCCTTCCAAGAGACCCAGTACTTC. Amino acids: CSARVGMRGAFQETQYF.

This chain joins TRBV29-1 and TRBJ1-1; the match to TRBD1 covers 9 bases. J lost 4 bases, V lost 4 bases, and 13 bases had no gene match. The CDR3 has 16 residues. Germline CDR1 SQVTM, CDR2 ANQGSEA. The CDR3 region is CSVGELEKTGGTEAFF. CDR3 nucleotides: TGCAGCGTTGGAGAGCTTGAAAAGACAGGGGGCACTGAAGCTTTCTTT.

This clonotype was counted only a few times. The DNA for the CDR3 is TGTGCCAGCAGCTTAGTAGTCCTTAATGAGCAGTTCTTC. This gives the protein CASSLVVLNEQFF. The chain combines TRBV7-2 with TRBJ2-1; unclear D gene. Germline CDR1 reads SGHTA; CDR2 reads FQGNSA. The CDR3 is made up of 13 amino acids. V lost 1 base to trimming and J lost 7 bases, with 8 bases between them.

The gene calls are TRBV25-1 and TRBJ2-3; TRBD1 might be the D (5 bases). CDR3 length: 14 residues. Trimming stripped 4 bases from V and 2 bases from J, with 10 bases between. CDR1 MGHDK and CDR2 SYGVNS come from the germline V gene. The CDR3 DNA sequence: TGTGCCAGCAGTGGGATAGGGGCCACAGATACGCAGTATTTT. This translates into CASSGIGATDTQYF.

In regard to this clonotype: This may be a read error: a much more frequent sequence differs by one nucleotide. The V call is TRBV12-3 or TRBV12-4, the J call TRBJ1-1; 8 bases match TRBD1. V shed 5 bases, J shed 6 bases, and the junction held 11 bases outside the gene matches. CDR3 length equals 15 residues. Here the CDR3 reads CASSPIGQGSSEAFF. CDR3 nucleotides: TGTGCCAGCAGTCCCATAGGACAGGGTAGCTCTGAAGCTTTCTTT.

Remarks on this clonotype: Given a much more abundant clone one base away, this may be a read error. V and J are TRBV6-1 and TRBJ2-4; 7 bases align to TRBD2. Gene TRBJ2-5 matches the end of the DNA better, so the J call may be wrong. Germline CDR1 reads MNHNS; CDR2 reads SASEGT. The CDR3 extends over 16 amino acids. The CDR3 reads CASRRIEGLTPETQYF. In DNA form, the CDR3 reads TGTGCCAGCAGGAGGATAGAGGGACTAACTCCAGAGACCCAGTACTTC.

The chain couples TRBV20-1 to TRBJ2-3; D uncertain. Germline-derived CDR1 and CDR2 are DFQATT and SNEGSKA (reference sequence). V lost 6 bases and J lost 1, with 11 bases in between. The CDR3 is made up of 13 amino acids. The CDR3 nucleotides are TGCAGTGCGAATCGGCCTGGCACAGATACGCAGTATTTT. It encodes CSANRPGTDTQYF.

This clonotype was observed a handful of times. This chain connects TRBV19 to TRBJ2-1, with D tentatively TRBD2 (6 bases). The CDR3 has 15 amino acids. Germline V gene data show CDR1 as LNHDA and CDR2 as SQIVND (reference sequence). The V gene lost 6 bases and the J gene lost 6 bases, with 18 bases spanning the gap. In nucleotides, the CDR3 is TGTGCCAGTAGGGCGGGGCGGAGCCTTGTCAATGAGCAGTTCTTC. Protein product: CASRAGRSLVNEQFF. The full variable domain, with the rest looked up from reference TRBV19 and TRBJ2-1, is DGGITQSPKYLFRKEGQNVTLSCEQNLNHDAMYWYRQDPGQGLRLIYYSQIVNDFQKGDIAEGYSVSREKKESFPLTVTSAQKNPTAFYLCASRAGRSLVNEQFFGPGTRLTVL.

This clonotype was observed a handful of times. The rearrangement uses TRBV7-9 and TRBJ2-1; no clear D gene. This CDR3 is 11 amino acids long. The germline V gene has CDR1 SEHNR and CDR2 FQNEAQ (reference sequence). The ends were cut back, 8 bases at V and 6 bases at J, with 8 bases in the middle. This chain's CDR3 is CASFKVNEQFF. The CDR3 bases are TGTGCCAGCTTCAAGGTCAATGAGCAGTTCTTC. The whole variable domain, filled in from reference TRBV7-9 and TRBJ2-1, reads DTGVSQNPRHKITKRGQNVTFRCDPISEHNRLYWYRQTLGQGPEFLTYFQNEAQLEKSRLLSDRFSAERPKGSFSTLEIQRTEQGDSAMYLCASFKVNEQFFGPGTRLTVL.

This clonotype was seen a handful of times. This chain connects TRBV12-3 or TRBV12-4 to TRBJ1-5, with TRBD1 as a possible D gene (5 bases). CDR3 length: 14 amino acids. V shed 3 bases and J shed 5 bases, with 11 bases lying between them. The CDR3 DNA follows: TGTGCCAGCAGTTTTGGGGGGTATCATCAGCCCCAGCATTTT. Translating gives CASSFGGYHQPQHF.

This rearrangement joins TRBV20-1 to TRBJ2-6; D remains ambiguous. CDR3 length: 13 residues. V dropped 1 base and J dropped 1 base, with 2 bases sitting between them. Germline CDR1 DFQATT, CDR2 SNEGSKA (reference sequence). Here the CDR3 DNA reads TGCAGTGCTAGAGTTTCTGGGGCCAACGTCCTGACTTTC. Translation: CSARVSGANVLTF.

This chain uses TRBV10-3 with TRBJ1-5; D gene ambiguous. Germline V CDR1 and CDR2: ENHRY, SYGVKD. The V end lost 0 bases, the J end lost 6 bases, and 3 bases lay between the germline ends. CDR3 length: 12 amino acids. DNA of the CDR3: TGTGCCATCAGTGAGTCAGTTCAGCCCCAGCATTTT. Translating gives CAISESVQPQHF.

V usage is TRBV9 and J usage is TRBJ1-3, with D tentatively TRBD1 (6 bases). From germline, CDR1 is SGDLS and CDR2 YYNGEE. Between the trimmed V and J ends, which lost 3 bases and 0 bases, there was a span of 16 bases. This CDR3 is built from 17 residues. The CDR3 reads CASSASQGSSSGNTIYF. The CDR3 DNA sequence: TGTGCCAGCAGCGCGTCACAGGGCTCCAGCTCTGGAAACACCATATATTTT. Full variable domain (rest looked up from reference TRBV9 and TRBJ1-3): DSGVTQTPKHLITATGQRVTLRCSPRSGDLSVYWYQQSLDQGLQFLIQYYNGEERAKGNILERFSAQQFPDLHSELNLSSLELGDSALYFCASSASQGSSSGNTIYFGEGSWLTVV.

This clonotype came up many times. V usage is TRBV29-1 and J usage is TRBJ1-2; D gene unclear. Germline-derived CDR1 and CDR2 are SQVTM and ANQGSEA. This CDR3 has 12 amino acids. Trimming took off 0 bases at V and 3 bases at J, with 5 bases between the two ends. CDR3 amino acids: CSVEDRHYGYTF. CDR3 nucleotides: TGCAGCGTTGAAGATCGACACTATGGCTACACCTTC.

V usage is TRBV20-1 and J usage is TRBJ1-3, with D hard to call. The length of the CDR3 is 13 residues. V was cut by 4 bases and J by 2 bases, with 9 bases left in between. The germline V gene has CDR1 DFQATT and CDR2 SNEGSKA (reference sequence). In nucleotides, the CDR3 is TGCAGTGCTAACGCGGGGACTGGAAACACCATATATTTT. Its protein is CSANAGTGNTIYF.

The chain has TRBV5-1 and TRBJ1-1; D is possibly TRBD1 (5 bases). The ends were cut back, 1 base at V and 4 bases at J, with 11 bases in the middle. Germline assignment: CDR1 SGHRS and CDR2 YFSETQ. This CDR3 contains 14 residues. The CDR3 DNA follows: TGCGCCAGCAGCTTGTCCGGCAGGGTCACTGAAGCTTTCTTT. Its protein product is CASSLSGRVTEAFF.

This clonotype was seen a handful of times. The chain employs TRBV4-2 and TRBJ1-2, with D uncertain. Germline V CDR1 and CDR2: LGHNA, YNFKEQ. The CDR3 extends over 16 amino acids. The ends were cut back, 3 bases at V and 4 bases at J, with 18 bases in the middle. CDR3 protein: CASSQDALDTIYGYTF. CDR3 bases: TGTGCCAGCAGCCAGGACGCCCTAGACACGATCTATGGCTACACCTTC.

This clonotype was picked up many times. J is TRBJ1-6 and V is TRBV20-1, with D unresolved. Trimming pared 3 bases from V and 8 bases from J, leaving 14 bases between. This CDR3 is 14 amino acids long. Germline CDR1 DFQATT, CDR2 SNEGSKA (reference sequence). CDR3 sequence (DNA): TGCAGTGCTAGGATAGGGCGGGGAGATTCACCCCTCCACTTT. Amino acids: CSARIGRGDSPLHF.

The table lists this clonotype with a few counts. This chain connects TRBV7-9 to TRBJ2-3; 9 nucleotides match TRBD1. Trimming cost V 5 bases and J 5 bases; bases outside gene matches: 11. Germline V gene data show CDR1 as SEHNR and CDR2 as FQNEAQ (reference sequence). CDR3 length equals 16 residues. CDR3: CASSAVPGQGGDTQYF. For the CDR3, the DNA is TGTGCCAGCAGCGCTGTCCCGGGACAGGGTGGAGATACGCAGTATTTT. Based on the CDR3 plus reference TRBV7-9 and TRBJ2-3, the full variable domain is DTGVSQNPRHKITKRGQNVTFRCDPISEHNRLYWYRQTLGQGPEFLTYFQNEAQLEKSRLLSDRFSAERPKGSFSTLEIQRTEQGDSAMYLCASSAVPGQGGDTQYFGPGTRLTVL.

The CDR3 DNA reads as TGTGCCAGCAGCCCCCCCGCGGGCTGTGGCTACACCTTC. Its translation: CASSPPAGCGYTF. The chain employs TRBV9 and TRBJ1-2; D is unclear. CDR3 size: 13 residues. In germline, CDR1 is SGDLS, CDR2 YYNGEE. Trimming cost V 4 bases and J 7 bases, with 14 bases left between them.

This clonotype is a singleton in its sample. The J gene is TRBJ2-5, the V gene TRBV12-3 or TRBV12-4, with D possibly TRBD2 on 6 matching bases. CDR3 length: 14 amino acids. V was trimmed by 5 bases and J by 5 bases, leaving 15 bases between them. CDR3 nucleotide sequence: TGTGCCAGCAGTGTAGGACATGGGGGGGAGACCCAGTACTTC. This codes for CASSVGHGGETQYF.

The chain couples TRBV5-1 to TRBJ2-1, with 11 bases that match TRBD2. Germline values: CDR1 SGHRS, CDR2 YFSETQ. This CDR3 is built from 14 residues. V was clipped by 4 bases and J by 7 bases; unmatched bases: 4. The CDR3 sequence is CASSPRTSGNEQFF. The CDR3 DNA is TGCGCCAGCAGCCCTCGGACTAGCGGGAATGAGCAGTTCTTC.

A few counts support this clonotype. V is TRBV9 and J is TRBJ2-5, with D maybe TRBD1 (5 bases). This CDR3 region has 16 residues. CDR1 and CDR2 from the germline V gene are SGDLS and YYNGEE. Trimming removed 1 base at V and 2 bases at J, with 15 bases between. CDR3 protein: CASSVTPQGTQETQYF. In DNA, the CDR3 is TGTGCCAGCAGCGTAACCCCTCAGGGAACTCAAGAGACCCAGTACTTC.

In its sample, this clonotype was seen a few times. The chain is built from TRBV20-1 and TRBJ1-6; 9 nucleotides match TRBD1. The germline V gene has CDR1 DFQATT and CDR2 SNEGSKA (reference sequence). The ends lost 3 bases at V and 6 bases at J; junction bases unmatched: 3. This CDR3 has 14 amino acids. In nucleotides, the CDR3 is TGCAGTGCTAGCATGGACAGGGGTAATTCACCCCTCCACTTT. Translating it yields CSASMDRGNSPLHF.

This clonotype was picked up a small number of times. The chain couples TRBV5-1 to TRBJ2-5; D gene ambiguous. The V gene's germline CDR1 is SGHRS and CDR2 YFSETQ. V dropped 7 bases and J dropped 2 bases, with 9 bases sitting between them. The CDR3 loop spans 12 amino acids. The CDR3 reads CASCLDQETQYF. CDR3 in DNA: TGCGCCAGCTGCCTAGATCAAGAGACCCAGTACTTC. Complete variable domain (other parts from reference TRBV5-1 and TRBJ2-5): KAGVTQTPRYLIKTRGQQVTLSCSPISGHRSVSWYQQTPGQGLQFLFEYFSETQRNKGNFPGRFSGRQFSNSRSEMNVSTLELGDSALYLCASCLDQETQYFGPGTRLLVL.

CDR3 in amino acids: CASSVATRETQYF. The CDR3 nucleotides are TGTGCCAGCAGCGTAGCTACTAGAGAGACCCAGTACTTC. The V call is TRBV9, the J call TRBJ2-5; D might be TRBD2 (5 bases). V lost 0 bases and J lost 4, with 7 bases in between. In germline, CDR1 is SGDLS, CDR2 YYNGEE. This CDR3 region has 13 residues.